The subject of this entry is one TCR beta chain. Then a second PCR, running about 6 to 12 cycles, was carried out with a sample-barcoded 5' primer and a J-beta primer mix. Through a template-switch adaptor with 12 random nucleotides, each cDNA molecule received a tag. Per sample, CDR3-containing paired-end reads numbered at least 2.5 million. TCRdb re-derived calls from the 5' RACE reads in MiXCR, one entry per CDR3 protein. Of under 850,000 distinct CDR3 sequences listed, 36% are singletons. This specimen belongs to a study of blood T cells in healthy people across ages. The study recruited healthy Caucasian donors from Russia who were aged about 6 to 90. Each sample provided at least 5 micrograms of extracted total RNA. This CDR3 is built from 15 residues. V dropped 5 bases and J dropped 2 bases, with 14 bases sitting between them. The V gene's germline CDR1 is LNHDA and CDR2 SQIVND (reference sequence).

The sequenced material came from blood. The rearrangement uses TRBV19 and TRBJ2-3, with D perhaps assigned TRBD1 or TRBD2 (5 bases each). This clonotype was sampled from a man aged 18 to 35 in good health. The DNA for the CDR3 is TGTGCCAGTAGTTACCGGGACGGATCCACAGATACGCAGTATTTT. As protein: CASSYRDGSTDTQYF.